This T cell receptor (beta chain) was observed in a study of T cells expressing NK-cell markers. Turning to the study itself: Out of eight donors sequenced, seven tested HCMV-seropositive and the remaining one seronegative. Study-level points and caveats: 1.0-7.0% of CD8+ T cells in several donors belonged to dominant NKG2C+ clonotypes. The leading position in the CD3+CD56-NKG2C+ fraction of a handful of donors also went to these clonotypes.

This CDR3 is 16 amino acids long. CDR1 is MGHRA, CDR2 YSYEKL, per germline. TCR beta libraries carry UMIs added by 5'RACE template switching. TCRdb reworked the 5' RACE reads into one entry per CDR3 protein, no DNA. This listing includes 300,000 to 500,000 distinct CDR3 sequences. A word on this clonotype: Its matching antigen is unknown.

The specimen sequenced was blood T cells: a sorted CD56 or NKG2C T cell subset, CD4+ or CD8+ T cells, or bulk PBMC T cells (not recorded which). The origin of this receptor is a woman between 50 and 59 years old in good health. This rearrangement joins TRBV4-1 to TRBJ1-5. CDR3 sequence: CASSPQSRGFAEPQHF.